A selection of T cell receptor beta chains follows, all from one sample in a study of type 1 regulatory T cells. One entry per CDR3 protein results from TCRdb running MiXCR on the reads. This sample carries approximately 77,000 distinct CDR3 sequences, around 20% of them seen once, and the ten largest clones take around 8.1%. These receptors' antigens are unknown. The sample taken for sequencing was cultured type 1 regulatory T (Tr1) cells, either the whole culture or a sorted fraction (not recorded which). The receptors here all came from a human donor in good health. Both conserved end residues are part of each CDR3. D genes are given only for firm matches. Clone size, where shown, is once, few, many, or a class for clones that have expanded.

>many|14|.|TRBV20-1|TRBJ2-7
TGCAGTGCTCCTTTAGCGATATCCTCCTACGAGCAGTACTTC
CSAPLAISSYEQYF
>few|18|TRBD2|TRBV7-2|TRBJ2-1
TGTGCCAGCAGCTTATTGTGGACTAGCGGGAGTTTGTACAATGAGCAGTTCTTC
CASSLLWTSGSLYNEQFF
>.|11|.|TRBV20-1|TRBJ2-3
TGCAGTGCTAGAGCGGGAGATACGCAGTATTTT
CSARAGDTQYF
>.|13|.|TRBV2|TRBJ1-1
TGTGCCAGCAGGGAAAACGGGGCATCAGAAGCTTTCTTT
CASRENGASEAFF
>few|15|.|TRBV20-1|TRBJ2-5
TGCAGTGCTAGGGACGGAGCAGCGTTCCAAGAGACCCAGTACTTC
CSARDGAAFQETQYF
>.|19|TRBD2|TRBV6-4|TRBJ2-2
TGTGCCAGCAGCAAACGGCGAGAGCCCCTAGCGGGAGTCACCGGGGAGCTGTTTTTT
CASSKRREPLAGVTGELFF
>.|16|TRBD1|TRBV9|TRBJ2-7
TGTGCCAGCAGCGTAGCCGGACAGGGGGCTTCTGACGAGCAGTACTTC
CASSVAGQGASDEQYF
>.|12|.|TRBV6-5|TRBJ2-3
TGTGCCAGCAGTAATACTAGAGATACGCAGTATTTT
CASSNTRDTQYF
>.|15|TRBD2|TRBV6-6|TRBJ2-1
TGTGCCAGCAAAATAAAAGCGGGAAGTCTGAATGAGCAGTTCTTC
CASKIKAGSLNEQFF
>.|17|.|TRBV20-1|TRBJ2-2
TGCAGTGCTAGAGATCCGGTAGTGGGTCTGAACACCGGGGAGCTGTTTTTT
CSARDPVVGLNTGELFF
>few|15|.|TRBV5-1|TRBJ2-1
TGCGCCAGCAGATCGACCCCTAGCTCCTACAATGAGCAGTTCTTC
CASRSTPSSYNEQFF
>.|15|TRBD2|TRBV4-2|TRBJ2-3
TGTGCCAGCAGTCCCCGGTGGCGGGAGCCAGATACGCAGTATTTT
CASSPRWREPDTQYF
>few|13|.|TRBV20-1|TRBJ1-5
TGCAGTGCTCCCGGAGGTAGCAATCAGCCCCAGCATTTT
CSAPGGSNQPQHF
>.|17|.|TRBV28|TRBJ2-1
TGTGCCAGCAGTTTCCGAGGGGCGGGACCTTTGGCCGATGAGCAGTTCTTC
CASSFRGAGPLADEQFF
>many|12|TRBD1|TRBV29-1|TRBJ2-5
TGCAGCGTCGACAGGGGGCGAGAGACCCAGTACTTC
CSVDRGRETQYF
>few|14|TRBD2|TRBV27|TRBJ2-3
TGTGCCAGCAGTAGCGGGAGGGCCGTAGATACGCAGTATTTT
CASSSGRAVDTQYF
>few|14|.|TRBV20-1|TRBJ2-1
TGCAGTGCTAGTCAAGCGTTTTCCTACAATGAGCAGTTCTTC
CSASQAFSYNEQFF
>few|15|.|TRBV20-1|TRBJ1-4
TGCAGTGCTAGAGGTGGCACGGGGGGCCATGAAAAACTGTTTTTT
CSARGGTGGHEKLFF
>.|15|.|TRBV20-1|TRBJ2-3
TGCAGTGCTAGTCGAGCGGAAGACCCCACAGATACGCAGTATTTT
CSASRAEDPTDTQYF
>many|13|.|TRBV7-7|TRBJ1-5
TGTGCTAGCAGCTTAGACAGGAATCAGCCCCAGCATTTT
CASSLDRNQPQHF
>few|14|TRBD1|TRBV11-2|TRBJ1-5
TGTGCCAGCAGCTTAGAGGCAGGGGGTCAGCCCCAGCATTTT
CASSLEAGGQPQHF
>.|14|.|TRBV5-1|TRBJ1-4
TGCGCCAGCAGCTTGGTCGCAACTAATGAAAAACTGTTTTTT
CASSLVATNEKLFF
>few|14|.|TRBV29-1|TRBJ1-2
TGCAGCGTCCAAGGTACGCCAAGAGTCTATGGCTACACCTTC
CSVQGTPRVYGYTF
>few|14|.|TRBV20-1|TRBJ2-5
TGCAGTGCTAGTCGGGGACGACAGGAGGAGACCCAGTACTTC
CSASRGRQEETQYF
>few|13|.|TRBV5-1|TRBJ2-5
TGCGCCAGCCGCCCCACGGGGGCAGAGACCCAGTACTTC
CASRPTGAETQYF
>.|16|TRBD2|TRBV5-1|TRBJ2-3
TGCGCCAGCAGCTTACCTACGACGGGAGGGAGAGATACGCAGTATTTT
CASSLPTTGGRDTQYF
>.|17|TRBD2|TRBV5-4|TRBJ2-1
TGCGCCAGCAGCTTGGGTTCAGGGCGGGAGGGATACAATGAGCAGTTCTTC
CASSLGSGREGYNEQFF
>few|13|.|TRBV5-1|TRBJ1-1
TGCGCCAGCAGAACCCCGAGGAACACTGAAGCTTTCTTT
CASRTPRNTEAFF
>.|11|.|TRBV27|TRBJ2-7
TGTGCCAGCAGTTCCGGGAGTGGGCAGTACTTC
CASSSGSGQYF
>.|14|.|TRBV2|TRBJ2-2
TGCGCCAGCAGTGAACGAACAAACACCGGGGAGCTGTTTTTT
CASSERTNTGELFF
>.|14|TRBD1|TRBV12-3/TRBV12-4|TRBJ2-1
TGTGCCAGCAGTCGGGGACAGGGGTACAATGAGCAGTTCTTC
CASSRGQGYNEQFF
>few|14|.|TRBV20-1|TRBJ2-1
TGCAGTGCTAGATTGGGTGGGTTGGGCAATGAGCAGTTCTTC
CSARLGGLGNEQFF
>few|13|.|TRBV27|TRBJ1-1
TGTGCCAGCAGTCGGGACTTGCTCACTGAAGCTTTCTTT
CASSRDLLTEAFF
>many|15|.|TRBV5-1|TRBJ2-5
TGCGCCAGCAGCCCCATGGGGCAGATACAAGAGACCCAGTACTTC
CASSPMGQIQETQYF
>.|18|TRBD2|TRBV20-1|TRBJ2-7
TGCAGTGCTAAAACGGTAGGAGGATCTGGCGGGAGCTCCTACGAGCAGTACTTC
CSAKTVGGSGGSSYEQYF
>few|15|TRBD1|TRBV5-6|TRBJ1-1
TGTGCCAGCAGCTTGGTGACAGGGTCAAGCACTGAAGCTTTCTTT
CASSLVTGSSTEAFF
>few|15|.|TRBV5-1|TRBJ2-6
TGCGCCAGCAGCTTGTTGGGCCCCGGGGCCAACGTCCTGACTTTC
CASSLLGPGANVLTF
>few|16|.|TRBV10-3|TRBJ2-2
TGTGCCATCAAGGGGGGGGGACAGAAAGGCACCGGGGAGCTGTTTTTT
CAIKGGGQKGTGELFF
>.|12|.|TRBV10-2|TRBJ2-5
TGCGCCAGCAGGCCGGGACAAGAGACCCAGTACTTC
CASRPGQETQYF
>.|14|.|TRBV20-1|TRBJ2-7
TGCAGTGCGCGCCGGGGGCAGTTATCCTACGAGCAGTACTTC
CSARRGQLSYEQYF
>many|14|TRBD1|TRBV5-1|TRBJ1-1
TGCGCCAGCAGCTTGGACAGGGGTAATACTGAAGCTTTCTTT
CASSLDRGNTEAFF